The 18 T cell receptor beta chains below were found in one sample sequenced in a study of blood T cell repertoires in COVID-19. TCRdb's table, derived via immunoSEQ multiplex PCR, lists solely in-frame clones and lacks some. The sample yields approximately 300,000 clones, roughly 90% seen once. Sequencing was done on a sample of peripheral blood. The receptors were sampled from a young woman with COVID-19, enrolled during active disease.

This chain joins TRBV5-5 and TRBJ2-5, with 10 bases fitting TRBD2. V shed 6 bases, J shed 4 bases, and the junction held 6 bases outside the gene matches. The germline CDR1 and CDR2 sequences are SGHKS and YYEKEE (reference sequence). The CDR3 covers 14 residues. The CDR3 DNA reads as TGTGCCAGCACCTCGGTAGCGGGAGGAGAGACCCAGTACTTC. Its translation: CASTSVAGGETQYF.

The CDR3 loop is CAWSVSSGNTGELFF. CDR3 in DNA: TGTGCCTGGAGTGTATCCAGCGGGAACACCGGGGAGCTGTTTTTT. The chain carries TRBV30 and TRBJ2-2, with a weak D call TRBD2 (5 bases). The CDR3 spans 15 residues. V was cut by 0 bases and J by 1 base, with 9 bases left in between. The germline CDR1 and CDR2 sequences are GTSNPN and SVGIG (reference sequence).

The chain is built from TRBV4-3 and TRBJ2-7, with TRBD1 identical over 10 bases. Germline V gene lookup returns CDR1 LGHNA and CDR2 YSLEER. Unmatched junction bases numbered 8, after V lost 4 bases and J lost 5 bases. The CDR3 has 15 amino acids. The CDR3, as DNA: TGCGCCAGCAGCCCGACCCGACAGGGGGCACACGAGCAGTACTTC. Amino acid sequence: CASSPTRQGAHEQYF.

The rearrangement uses TRBV5-1 and TRBJ1-6, with 7 bases that match TRBD1. The CDR3 spans 16 residues. Losses at the gene ends were 7 bases for V and 0 bases for J; bases not matched to a gene: 7. Per germline, CDR1 SGHRS and CDR2 YFSETQ. Here the CDR3 reads CASRDSQSSYNSPLHF. The CDR3 DNA reads TGCGCCAGCCGGGACAGTCAAAGCTCCTATAATTCACCCCTCCACTTT.

The V gene is TRBV5-4, the J gene TRBJ2-3, with TRBD2 matching 13 bases. Unmatched junction bases numbered 6, after V lost 3 bases and J lost 8 bases. This CDR3 contains 15 residues. CDR1 and CDR2 (germline): SGHNT, YYREEE (reference sequence). CDR3 in DNA: TGTGCCAGCAGCTCCGACTGGACTAGCGGGAGTACGCAGTATTTT. Its protein is CASSSDWTSGSTQYF.

This chain joins TRBV6-1 and TRBJ2-5; TRBD2 aligns across 13 bases. V dropped 4 bases and J dropped 5; count of bases not matched to a gene: 7. CDR3 length: 16 residues. CDR1 MNHNS and CDR2 SASEGT come from the germline V gene. The CDR3 DNA sequence: TGTGCCAGCAGTGGGACTAGCGGGAGCCCGGGCGAGACCCAGTACTTC. Protein product: CASSGTSGSPGETQYF.

The chain carries TRBV7-9 and TRBJ2-4, with D maybe TRBD2 (5 bases). Per germline, CDR1 SEHNR and CDR2 FQNEAQ (reference sequence). This CDR3 spans 14 amino acids. The V end lost 6 bases, the J end lost 7 bases, and 16 bases lay between the germline ends. In nucleotides, the CDR3 is TGTGCCAGCAGTCTAGAGGGAACGGTCAACATTCAGTACTTC. Translating it yields CASSLEGTVNIQYF.

The gene calls are TRBV11-2 and TRBJ2-3; possible D gene TRBD2, 5 bases. Trimming removed 5 bases at V and 1 base at J, with 13 bases between. CDR1 is SGHAT and CDR2 is FQNNGV in the germline V gene. This CDR3 is built from 15 residues. As DNA, the CDR3 is TGTGCCAGCAGCCCGGTTACCGGGGGCACAGATACGCAGTATTTT. Translated: CASSPVTGGTDTQYF.

The CDR3 DNA is TGCGCCAGCAGCTTGCCTGCGGGAGGTTCCTACGAGCAGTACTTC. It yields the protein CASSLPAGGSYEQYF. The chain carries TRBV5-1 and TRBJ2-7, with TRBD2 matching 8 bases. The V and J ends lost 1 base and 1 base, in that order; junction bases with no gene match: 4. This CDR3 is built from 15 residues. CDR1 is SGHRS and CDR2 is YFSETQ in the germline V gene.

The CDR3 nucleotides are TGCGCCAGCAGCCCACCCCGAGCAGGGGATACCGGGGAGCTGTTTTTT. Residues: CASSPPRAGDTGELFF. The J gene is TRBJ2-2, the V gene TRBV4-1; tentative D call: TRBD1 (6 bases). V was shortened by 4 bases and J by 5 bases, with 17 bases between the two germline ends. CDR1 is MGHRA and CDR2 is YSYEKL in the germline V gene. The CDR3 spans 16 residues.

The CDR3 DNA sequence: TGTGCCAGCTCACGACAGGGGGATAACTATGGCTACACCTTC. Encoded protein: CASSRQGDNYGYTF. The rearrangement joins TRBV18 to TRBJ1-2; TRBD1 agrees at 9 bases. The trim removed 4 bases at V and 1 base at J, leaving 1 base unmatched. Per the germline V gene, CDR1 is KGHSH and CDR2 is LQKENI. The CDR3 contains 14 residues.

This clone was picked up a small number of times. The germline gene is not matched at one end of the junction; a read error may be the cause. This rearrangement joins TRBV7-6 to TRBJ2-3; D gene ambiguous. The CDR3 consists of 9 residues. Germline V gene sequence: CDR1 SGHVS, CDR2 FNYEAQ. CDR3 sequence reads: CAEPDTQYF. CDR3 coding DNA: TGCGCGGAGCCGGATACGCAGTATTTT.

The chain employs TRBV27 and TRBJ2-7; a weak D match, TRBD1 (5 bases). The CDR3 has 15 amino acids. The V gene lost 1 base and the J gene lost 3 bases, with 13 bases spanning the gap. The V gene's germline CDR1 is MNHEY and CDR2 SMNVEV (reference sequence). Here the CDR3 reads CASSLWLGRVYEQYF. The DNA of the CDR3 is TGTGCCAGCAGTTTATGGCTGGGCAGGGTCTACGAGCAGTACTTC.

This chain links TRBV30 with TRBJ1-1; D is possibly TRBD1 (5 bases). V shed 5 bases and J shed 1 base, with 14 bases lying between them. Germline CDR1 reads GTSNPN; CDR2 reads SVGIG (reference sequence). The CDR3 length is 14 residues. CDR3: CAWGPGLQNTEAFF. The DNA of the CDR3 is TGTGCCTGGGGACCGGGACTACAGAACACTGAAGCTTTCTTT.

The chain carries TRBV6-5 and TRBJ2-3; TRBD2 matches 14 bases. V gave up 4 bases and J gave up 6 bases; unmatched junction bases: 3. This CDR3 has 15 residues. Germline V lookup: CDR1 MNHEY, CDR2 SVGAGI. The CDR3 spells CASSSRLAGGDTQYF. The CDR3 region has the DNA TGTGCCAGCAGTTCGAGACTAGCGGGAGGGGATACGCAGTATTTT.

The rearrangement uses TRBV6-7 and TRBJ2-7, with 7 nucleotides matching TRBD1. TRBV6-7 has ORF status, its function being uncertain. The CDR3 consists of 14 residues. V lost 5 bases and J lost 4; bases outside the gene matches: 8. The CDR3, as DNA: TGTGCCAGCAGTCCCCCTAGGGGGCGGTACGAGCAGTACTTC. Encoded protein: CASSPPRGRYEQYF.

In its sample, this clone was seen once. The J gene is TRBJ2-2, the V gene TRBV4-1; D is uncertain. Germline assignment: CDR1 MGHRA and CDR2 YSYEKL. This CDR3 region has 15 residues. Trimming pared 4 bases from V and 1 base from J, leaving 10 bases between. This CDR3 is CASSLLKWNTGELFF. CDR3 bases: TGCGCCAGCAGCCTTCTAAAATGGAACACCGGGGAGCTGTTTTTT.

This chain links TRBV11-2 with TRBJ2-1; 9 nucleotides align to TRBD2. The CDR3 runs to 21 residues. Germline loops: CDR1 SGHAT, CDR2 FQNNGV. Losses at the gene ends were 6 bases for V and 3 bases for J; bases not matched to a gene: 24. The CDR3 DNA follows: TGTGCCAGCAGTTATAGGGGGGGGCTAGCGGGAAAAGTCGCAGACTACAATGAGCAGTTCTTC. Protein product: CASSYRGGLAGKVADYNEQFF.